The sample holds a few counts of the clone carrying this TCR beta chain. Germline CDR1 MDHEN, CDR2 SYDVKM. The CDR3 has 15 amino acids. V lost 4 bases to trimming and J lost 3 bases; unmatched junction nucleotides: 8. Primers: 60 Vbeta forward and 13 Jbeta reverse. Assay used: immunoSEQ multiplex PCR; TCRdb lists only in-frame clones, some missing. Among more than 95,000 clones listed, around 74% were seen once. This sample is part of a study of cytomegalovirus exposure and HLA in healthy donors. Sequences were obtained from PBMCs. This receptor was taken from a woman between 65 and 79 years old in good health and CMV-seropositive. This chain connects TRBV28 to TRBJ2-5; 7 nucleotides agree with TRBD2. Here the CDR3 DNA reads TGTGCCAGCAGTTCTTGGGGGGGTAGCGAAGAGACCCAGTACTTC. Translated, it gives CASSSWGGSEETQYF.